The source of this T cell receptor (beta chain) is a study of identical twins. MiXCR, applied by TCRdb to the 5' RACE reads, yields one record per CDR3 protein. The data hold approximately 230,000 distinct CDR3 sequences, with 5.5% to 7.5% observed a single time. This clonotype has more than one count but fewer than ten. This CDR3 region has 18 residues. The ends were cut back, 2 bases at V and 4 bases at J, with 24 bases in the middle. CDR1 is SGHDN and CDR2 is FVKESK in the germline V gene. The same data also went into a second study, on T cells expressing NK-cell markers.

The clonotype comes from a woman aged 18-35 years in good health. The chain carries TRBV14 and TRBJ2-7; D is tentatively TRBD1 or TRBD2 (5 bases each). The sequencing input was CD8+ T cells sorted from blood. The CDR3 loop reads CASSQSAFIGWGMYEQYF. As DNA, the CDR3 is TGTGCCAGCAGCCAATCCGCATTTATAGGATGGGGGATGTACGAGCAGTACTTC.